This TCR beta chain was found in a study of brain T cells in children with intractable seizures. There are 12 residues in the CDR3. V dropped 0 bases and J dropped 5 bases, with 5 bases sitting between them. Using immunoSEQ multiplex PCR, the repertoire was profiled, and TCRdb retains in-frame clones only, with some absent. Of about 320,000 clones listed, roughly 92% were seen once; the top ten hold 4.5% to 7%. Sample time point: blood from clinic visit 5 months post-surgery; TSC patient then seizure free. Only cases whose brain tissue showed the highest T cell transcript signatures were sequenced. This material consisted of peripheral blood, taken 5 to 6 months after surgery. The source is a boy in the first two years of life with tuberous sclerosis and intractable seizures. The chain has TRBV12-3 or TRBV12-4 and TRBJ2-7, with a weak D call TRBD1 (5 bases). In nucleotides, the CDR3 is TGTGCCAGCAGTTTAGCAGGGGACGAGCAGTACTTC. It specifies CASSLAGDEQYF.